This T cell receptor beta chain was profiled in a study of beta chain features in type 1 diabetes. Study-wide findings and caveats: VDJ junctions from patients with type 1 diabetes contained fewer insertions and more deletions. When Type 1 diabetes patients were examined, their TCRB CDR3s proved moderately but significantly shorter in all four CD4+ subsets.

Heparinised blood was drawn once per donor, averaging roughly 120 mL. A remark on this clone: Its antigen remains unidentified.

This CDR3 comprises 16 residues. V was clipped by 4 bases and J by 3 bases; unmatched bases: 12. Germline V gives CDR1 SGHRS, CDR2 YFSETQ. The authors reverse transcribed all of the isolated RNA, so sequencing captured expressed TCRB transcripts. Some clones are missing from TCRdb's copy, which holds only in-frame ones; the method was immunoSEQ multiplex PCR. The profile shows around 180,000 clones, around 7.9% of them singletons. The receptor comes from a man between 18 and 29 years old with type 1 diabetes. The source material was central memory CD4+ T cells from blood. The V and J genes are TRBV5-1 and TRBJ2-7; 8 bases line up with TRBD2. CDR3 region: CASSHPLAGGSYEQYF. CDR3 sequence (DNA): TGCGCCAGCAGCCACCCTTTGGCGGGGGGAAGCTACGAGCAGTACTTC.